This T cell receptor (beta chain) derives from a study of cytomegalovirus exposure and HLA in healthy donors. Trimming at V came to 7 bases and at J to 2 bases, leaving 8 bases not matched to a gene. The CDR3 spans 15 residues. Germline CDR1 reads SQVTM; CDR2 reads ANQGSEA. This clone was picked up one time. PCR amplification relied on 60 Vbeta primers (plus 13 Jbeta primers). The table came from immunoSEQ multiplex PCR; TCRdb's copy has only in-frame clones and leaves some out. Among about 190,000 clones listed, 65% to 80% were seen once. The source of this sequence is a woman aged 40 to 55 in good health and CMV-seronegative. This sequence joins TRBV29-1 and TRBJ2-1; 10 nucleotides align to TRBD1. The source material was PBMCs. The CDR3 loop reads CSELRTGGPYNEQFF. The CDR3 DNA reads as TGCAGCGAGCTTAGGACAGGGGGGCCCTACAATGAGCAGTTCTTC.